One sample yielded the 18 T cell receptor beta chains listed below, sequenced in a study of shared clonotypes between healthy human individuals. The data were produced by immunoSEQ multiplex PCR, yet TCRdb's version contains in-frame clones alone and is incomplete. The table lists about 690,000 clones, about 92% of them singletons. The material sequenced was memory CD8+ T cells from PBMCs. As to subset: CD45RO+ cells pooled with CCR7-negative TemRA cells. These receptor sequences come from a man aged 18 to 30 in good health. Some clones in this sample may be carry-over from other donors' samples.

The chain uses TRBV28 and TRBJ2-1; D not certain. The germline V gene encodes CDR1 MDHEN and CDR2 SYDVKM. With 1 base removed from V and 6 bases from J, the gap between germline ends came to 7 bases. The CDR3 runs to 13 residues. In DNA form, the CDR3 reads TGTGCCAGCAGTTTATTGCCGGTCAATGAGCAGTTCTTC. It translates to CASSLLPVNEQFF.

The genes are TRBV5-5 and TRBJ2-7; 8 bases line up with TRBD2. The length of the CDR3 is 16 residues. The V gene's germline CDR1 is SGHKS and CDR2 YYEKEE (reference sequence). Unmatched junction bases numbered 11, after V lost 4 bases and J lost 2 bases. The CDR3 DNA is TGTGCCAGCAGCATAATAGCGGGGCGGGAGGCCTACGAGCAGTACTTC. This translates into CASSIIAGREAYEQYF.

The gene calls are TRBV19 and TRBJ2-3; D is possibly TRBD2 (5 bases). The V gene's germline CDR1 is LNHDA and CDR2 SQIVND (reference sequence). CDR3 size: 15 residues. Between the trimmed V and J ends, which lost 2 bases and 2 bases, there was a span of 11 bases. The CDR3 is CASSIRTSFTDTQYF. CDR3 in DNA: TGTGCCAGTAGTATAAGGACTTCATTCACAGATACGCAGTATTTT.

A remark on this clone: Distinct nucleotide sequences in the sample also encode this CDR3. V gene TRBV19 combines with J gene TRBJ2-7; perhaps TRBD2 as D (5 bases). The CDR3 totals 14 residues. V was clipped by 1 base and J by 0 bases, with 7 bases between them. CDR1 LNHDA and CDR2 SQIVND come from the germline V gene (reference sequence). The CDR3 reads CASSIGGSSYEQYF. DNA of the CDR3: TGTGCCAGTAGTATAGGAGGGAGCTCCTACGAGCAGTACTTC.

This clone was seen ten or more times. The genes are TRBV27 and TRBJ2-7; D gene uncertain. The V end was cut by 8 bases, the J end by 3 bases, with 11 bases between. The CDR3 sequence is 12 residues long. CDR1 and CDR2 from the germline V gene are MNHEY and SMNVEV (reference sequence). CDR3 coding DNA: TGTGCCAGCTCAGAAGGCGACTACGAGCAGTACTTC. Translating gives CASSEGDYEQYF.

This chain connects TRBV2 to TRBJ2-7; 7 positions agree with TRBD1. In germline, CDR1 is SNHLY, CDR2 FYNNEI. The V segment lost 6 bases and the J segment 3 bases; nucleotides outside the gene matches: 8. This CDR3 region has 14 residues. The CDR3 region is CASRPGQPNYEQYF. DNA for the CDR3: TGTGCCAGCAGGCCGGGACAGCCAAACTACGAGCAGTACTTC.

The chain links TRBV4-1 to TRBJ2-3, with no clear D. CDR3 length: 16 residues. V lost 4 bases, J lost 0 bases, and 14 bases lay in between. The germline gives CDR1 MGHRA, CDR2 YSYEKL. The CDR3 DNA is TGCGCCAGCAGCCTAAATATAGCCTCCAGCACAGATACGCAGTATTTT. It codes for CASSLNIASSTDTQYF.

This clone was observed a few times. The chain joins TRBV30 to TRBJ1-2, with a tentative D call TRBD1 (6 bases). The CDR3 runs 14 residues. CDR1 and CDR2 (germline): GTSNPN, SVGIG (reference sequence). V was pared by 4 bases and J by 5 bases, with 17 bases between. The CDR3 nucleotides are TGTGCCTGGACCCTACCCCCAGGGGCGTATGGCTACACCTTC. Translation gives CAWTLPPGAYGYTF.

The chain has TRBV14 and TRBJ2-7; D gene uncertain. Germline V lookup: CDR1 SGHDN, CDR2 FVKESK. With 0 bases removed from V and 3 bases from J, the gap between germline ends came to 12 bases. The CDR3 runs to 15 residues. CDR3 nucleotides: TGTGCCAGCAGCCAAGATCTCTCGCCAGGCTACGAGCAGTACTTC. Protein product: CASSQDLSPGYEQYF.

This chain uses TRBV4-2 with TRBJ2-1, with D possibly matching TRBD2 (7 bases). Germline V gene data show CDR1 as LGHNA and CDR2 as YNFKEQ. Trimming took 0 bases from V and 0 from J, leaving 15 bases between them. The CDR3 totals 18 residues. The CDR3 nucleotides are TGTGCCAGCAGCCAAGAGGGGGGGCTAGCGGACTCCTACAATGAGCAGTTCTTC. It codes for CASSQEGGLADSYNEQFF.

The V gene is TRBV4-1, the J gene TRBJ2-7, with TRBD1 matching over 7 bases. CDR1 and CDR2 from the germline V gene are MGHRA and YSYEKL. CDR3 length: 17 amino acids. V gave up 4 bases and J gave up 7 bases; unmatched junction bases: 19. The CDR3 nucleotides read TGCGCCAGCAGCCGAATCTCGGCAGGGACAGTCTCGGAAGAGCAGTACTTC. The encoded protein is CASSRISAGTVSEEQYF.

The chain couples TRBV7-8 to TRBJ2-6, with TRBD2 matching over 7 bases. V dropped 5 bases and J dropped 0; count of bases not matched to a gene: 13. This CDR3 has 19 amino acids. The germline CDR1 and CDR2 sequences are SGHVS and FQNEAQ. CDR3 sequence reads: CASSPRVVAGLSGANVLTF. DNA of the CDR3: TGTGCCAGCAGCCCAAGGGTGGTAGCGGGCCTCTCTGGGGCCAACGTCCTGACTTTC.

Comment on this clone: Different DNA sequences within this sample yield the same CDR3. This rearrangement joins TRBV5-5 to TRBJ2-7; 7 bases match TRBD2. This CDR3 spans 14 amino acids. CDR1 is SGHKS, CDR2 YYEKEE, per germline (reference sequence). The J segment lost 4 bases and the V segment lost 3 bases, leaving 7 bases of the junction unmatched. The CDR3 sequence: CASSWGSGSYEQYF. The CDR3 DNA reads as TGTGCCAGCAGCTGGGGTAGCGGGTCGTACGAGCAGTACTTC.

This rearrangement joins TRBV15 to TRBJ2-1; the D call may be TRBD1 or TRBD2 (5 bases each). Germline assignment: CDR1 LNHNV and CDR2 YYDKDF (reference sequence). The CDR3 length is 13 residues. The ends were cut back, 6 bases at V and 8 bases at J, with 14 bases in the middle. CDR3 amino acids: CATRSDWDHEQFF. CDR3 in DNA: TGTGCCACCAGATCGGACTGGGACCATGAGCAGTTCTTC.

The chain employs TRBV29-1 and TRBJ2-2, with D hard to call. This CDR3 comprises 11 residues. CDR1 SQVTM and CDR2 ANQGSEA come from the germline V gene. Trimming shortened V by 7 bases and J by 6 bases, and 9 bases separated the two germline ends. The CDR3 nucleotides are TGCAGCGCCCGGGTGGCCGGGGAGCTGTTTTTT. It specifies CSARVAGELFF.

The V call is TRBV6-5, the J call TRBJ1-3; TRBD1 aligns across 7 bases. Germline CDR1 and CDR2: MNHEY and SVGAGI. The CDR3 loop spans 15 amino acids. V trimming: 6 bases; J trimming: 0 bases; junction bases outside the gene matches: 5. CDR3 region: CASRLTGASGNTIYF. DNA of the CDR3: TGTGCCAGCAGACTCACAGGGGCCTCTGGAAACACCATATATTTT.

The chain uses TRBV27 and TRBJ2-7; D unresolved. This CDR3 has 14 amino acids. CDR1 is MNHEY, CDR2 SMNVEV, per germline (reference sequence). The V and J ends lost 4 bases and 6 bases respectively, with 16 bases between them. The CDR3 protein is CASSSRSLPFEQYF. CDR3 coding DNA: TGTGCCAGCAGTTCGAGGAGCCTTCCGTTCGAGCAGTACTTC.

The V gene is TRBV30, the J gene TRBJ1-2; weak D call: TRBD1 (5 bases). This CDR3 region has 14 residues. V dropped 4 bases and J dropped 4 bases, with 16 bases sitting between them. Looked up from germline, CDR1 is GTSNPN and CDR2 is SVGIG (reference sequence). The DNA for the CDR3 is TGTGCCTGGATCGGAGCATGGAGGGGCTATGGCTACACCTTC. Its protein is CAWIGAWRGYGYTF. Together with reference TRBV30 and TRBJ1-2, the CDR3 gives the full variable domain: SQTIHQWPATLVQPVGSPLSLECTVEGTSNPNLYWYRQAAGRGLQLLFYSVGIGQISSEVPQNLSASRPQDRQFILSSKKLLLSDSGFYLCAWIGAWRGYGYTFGSGTRLTVV.